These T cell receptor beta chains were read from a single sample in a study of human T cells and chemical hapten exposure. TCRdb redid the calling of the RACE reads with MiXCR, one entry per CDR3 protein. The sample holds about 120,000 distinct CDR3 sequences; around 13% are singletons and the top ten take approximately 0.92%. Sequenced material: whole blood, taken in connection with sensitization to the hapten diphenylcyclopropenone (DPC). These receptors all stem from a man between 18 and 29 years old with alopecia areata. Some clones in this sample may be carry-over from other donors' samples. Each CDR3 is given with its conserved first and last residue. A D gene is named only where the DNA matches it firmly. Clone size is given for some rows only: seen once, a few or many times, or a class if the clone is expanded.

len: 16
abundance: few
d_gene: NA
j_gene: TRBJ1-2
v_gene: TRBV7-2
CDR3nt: TGTGCCAGCAGCACCCCTGGAGCGGGGCATTTATATGGCTACACCTTC
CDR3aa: CASSTPGAGHLYGYTF

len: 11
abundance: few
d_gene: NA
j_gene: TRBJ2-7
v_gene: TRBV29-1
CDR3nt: TGCAGCGTTGTGAACTCCTACGAGCAGTACTTC
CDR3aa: CSVVNSYEQYF

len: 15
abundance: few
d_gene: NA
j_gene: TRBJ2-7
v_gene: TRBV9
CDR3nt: TGTGCCAGCAGCACGGCGGGGACAGCCTCCTACGAGCAGTACTTC
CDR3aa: CASSTAGTASYEQYF

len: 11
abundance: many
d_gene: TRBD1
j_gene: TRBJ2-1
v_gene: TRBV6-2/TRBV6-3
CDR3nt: TGTGCCAGCAGCCGACAGGGTGGGCAGTTCTTC
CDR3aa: CASSRQGGQFF

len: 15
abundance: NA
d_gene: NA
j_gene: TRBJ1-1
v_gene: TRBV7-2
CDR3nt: TGTGCCAGCAGCTCTTATCAGGGTTTAGTGGCTGAAGCTTTCTTT
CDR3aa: CASSSYQGLVAEAFF

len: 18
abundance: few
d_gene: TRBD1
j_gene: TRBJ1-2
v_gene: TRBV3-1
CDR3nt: TGTGCCAGCAGCCAAGAAGTAAGTCGGACAGGGGCTAACTATGGCTACACCTTC
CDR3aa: CASSQEVSRTGANYGYTF

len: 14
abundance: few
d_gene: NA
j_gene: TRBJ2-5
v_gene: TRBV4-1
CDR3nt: TGCGCCAGCAGCCAAGTTGCGGTCCAAGAGACCCAGTACTTC
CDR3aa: CASSQVAVQETQYF

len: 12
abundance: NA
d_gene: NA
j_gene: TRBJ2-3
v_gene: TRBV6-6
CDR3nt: TGTGCCAGCAGTTACGGACCCGATACGCAGTATTTT
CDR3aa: CASSYGPDTQYF

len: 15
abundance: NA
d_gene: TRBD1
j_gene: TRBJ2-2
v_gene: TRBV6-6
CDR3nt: TGTGCCAGCAGGCCGGGACAGGGGACCACCGGGGAGCTGTTTTTT
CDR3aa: CASRPGQGTTGELFF

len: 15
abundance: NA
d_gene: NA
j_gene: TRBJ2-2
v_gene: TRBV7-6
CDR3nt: TGTGCCAGCAGCTTAGTCGTGCGTATTCCCGGGGAGCTGTTTTTT
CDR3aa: CASSLVVRIPGELFF

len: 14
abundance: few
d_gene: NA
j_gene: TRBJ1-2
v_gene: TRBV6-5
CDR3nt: TGTGCCAGCAGTTACGCCGGACGGAACTATGGCTACACCTTC
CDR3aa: CASSYAGRNYGYTF

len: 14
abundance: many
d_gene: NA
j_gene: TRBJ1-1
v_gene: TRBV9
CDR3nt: TGTGCCAGCAGCGTATCAGGGGCGAACACTGAAGCTTTCTTT
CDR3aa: CASSVSGANTEAFF

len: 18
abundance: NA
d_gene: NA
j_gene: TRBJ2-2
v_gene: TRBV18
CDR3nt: TGTGCCAGCTCACCACGTACTAGGAGGGAACGGAGCACCGGGGAGCTGTTTTTT
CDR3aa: CASSPRTRRERSTGELFF

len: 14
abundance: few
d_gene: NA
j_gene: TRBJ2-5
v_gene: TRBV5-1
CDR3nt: TGCGCCAGCAGCCCACGGGACCCACAAGAGACCCAGTACTTC
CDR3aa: CASSPRDPQETQYF

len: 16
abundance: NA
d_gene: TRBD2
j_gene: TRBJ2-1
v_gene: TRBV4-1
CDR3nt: TGCGCCAGCAGCCGTCTAGCGGGGGTCCCTTACAATGAGCAGTTCTTC
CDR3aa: CASSRLAGVPYNEQFF

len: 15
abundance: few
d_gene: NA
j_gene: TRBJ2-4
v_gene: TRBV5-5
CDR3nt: TGTGCCAGCAGCCTAGGACCTCTAGCCAAAAACATTCAGTACTTC
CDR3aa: CASSLGPLAKNIQYF

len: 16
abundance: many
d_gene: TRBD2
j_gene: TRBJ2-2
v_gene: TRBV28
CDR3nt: TGTGCCAGCAGAGAAGTAGCGGGGTCGAACACCGGGGAGCTGTTTTTT
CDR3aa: CASREVAGSNTGELFF

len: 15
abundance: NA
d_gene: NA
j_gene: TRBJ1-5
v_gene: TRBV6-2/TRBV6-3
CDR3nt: TGTGCCAGCAGTCCACCCAGTGATAGGATTCAGCCCCAGCATTTT
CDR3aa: CASSPPSDRIQPQHF

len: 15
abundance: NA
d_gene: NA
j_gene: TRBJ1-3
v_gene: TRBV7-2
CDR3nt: TGTGCCAGCAGTCTGGTGGATTTCTCTGGAAACACCATATATTTT
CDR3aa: CASSLVDFSGNTIYF

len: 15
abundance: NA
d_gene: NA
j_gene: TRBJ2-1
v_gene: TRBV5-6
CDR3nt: TGTGCCAGCAGCTTCCTAGCTTCTTGGGCGCTTGAGCAGTTCTTC
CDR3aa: CASSFLASWALEQFF